The 3 T cell receptor beta chains in this list originate from one sample, sequenced in a study of blood T cell repertoires in COVID-19. The table came from immunoSEQ multiplex PCR; TCRdb's copy has only in-frame clones and leaves some out. The sample contains 37,000 or so clones, 70% to 90% of which appear only once. What was sequenced was peripheral blood. The source is a man aged 55 to 70 with active COVID-19.

The chain is built from TRBV24-1 and TRBJ1-5; 11 bases are a match to TRBD1. This CDR3 contains 15 residues. Germline CDR1 KGHDR, CDR2 SFDVKD. After removal of 4 bases from V and 7 bases from J, the junction contained 5 bases not matched to a gene. CDR3 coding DNA: TGTGCCACCAGTGACCAGGGACAGGGGGGACAGCCCCAGCATTTT. It is translated as CATSDQGQGGQPQHF.

This sequence joins TRBV6-5 and TRBJ2-1; the D is unclear. The germline V gene has CDR1 MNHEY and CDR2 SVGAGI. V lost 7 bases and J 3 bases, leaving 16 bases between the germline ends. There are 15 residues in the CDR3. The DNA for the CDR3 is TGTGCCAGCATCCCCAGGCGTCCCAACTACAATGAGCAGTTCTTC. Translation: CASIPRRPNYNEQFF.

This rearrangement joins TRBV29-1 to TRBJ2-3; D possibly corresponds to TRBD1 (6 bases). CDR3 size: 14 residues. Germline assignment: CDR1 SQVTM and CDR2 ANQGSEA. V lost 7 bases, J lost 1 base, and 15 bases lay in between. For the CDR3, the DNA is TGCAGCGCTAGCCAGACAGGAGGCACAGATACGCAGTATTTT. Amino acid sequence: CSASQTGGTDTQYF.